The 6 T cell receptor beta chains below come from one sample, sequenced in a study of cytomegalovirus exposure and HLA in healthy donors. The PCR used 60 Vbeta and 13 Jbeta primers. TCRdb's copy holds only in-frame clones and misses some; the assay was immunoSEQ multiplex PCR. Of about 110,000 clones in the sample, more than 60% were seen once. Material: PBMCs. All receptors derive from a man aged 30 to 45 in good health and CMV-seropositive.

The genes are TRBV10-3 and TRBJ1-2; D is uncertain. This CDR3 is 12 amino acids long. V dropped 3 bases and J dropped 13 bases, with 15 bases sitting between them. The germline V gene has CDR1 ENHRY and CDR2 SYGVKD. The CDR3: CAISEFEGSSTF. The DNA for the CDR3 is TGTGCCATCAGTGAATTCGAGGGTTCCAGCACCTTC.

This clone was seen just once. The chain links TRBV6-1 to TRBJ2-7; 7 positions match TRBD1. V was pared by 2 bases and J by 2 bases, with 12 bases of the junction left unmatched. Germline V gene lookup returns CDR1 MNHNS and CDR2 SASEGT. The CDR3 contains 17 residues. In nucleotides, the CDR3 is TGTGCCAGCAGTGAAAGGCAGGGGGATGCAGGGGCCTACGAGCAGTACTTC. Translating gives CASSERQGDAGAYEQYF.

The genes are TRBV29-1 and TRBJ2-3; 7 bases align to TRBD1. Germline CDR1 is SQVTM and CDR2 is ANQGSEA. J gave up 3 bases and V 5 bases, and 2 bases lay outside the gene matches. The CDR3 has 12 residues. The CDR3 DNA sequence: TGCAGCGTTATGACAGGGACAGATACGCAGTATTTT. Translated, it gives CSVMTGTDTQYF.

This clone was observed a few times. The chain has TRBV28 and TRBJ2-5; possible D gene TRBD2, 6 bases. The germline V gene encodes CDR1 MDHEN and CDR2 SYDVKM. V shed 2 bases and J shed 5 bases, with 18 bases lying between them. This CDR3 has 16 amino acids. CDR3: CASSLGVRGHGETQYF. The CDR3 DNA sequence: TGTGCCAGCAGTTTAGGCGTGCGGGGCCACGGGGAGACCCAGTACTTC.

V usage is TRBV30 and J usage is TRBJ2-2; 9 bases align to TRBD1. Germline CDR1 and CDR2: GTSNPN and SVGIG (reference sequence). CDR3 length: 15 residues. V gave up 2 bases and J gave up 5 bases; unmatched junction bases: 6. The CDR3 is CAWSRGTGSTGELFF. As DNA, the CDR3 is TGTGCCTGGAGTCGTGGGACAGGGAGTACCGGGGAGCTGTTTTTT.

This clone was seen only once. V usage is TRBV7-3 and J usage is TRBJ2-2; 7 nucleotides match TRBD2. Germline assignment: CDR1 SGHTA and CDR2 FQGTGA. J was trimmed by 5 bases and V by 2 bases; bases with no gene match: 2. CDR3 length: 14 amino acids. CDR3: CASSLGGGTGELFF. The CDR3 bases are TGTGCCAGCAGCTTAGGGGGGGGGACCGGGGAGCTGTTTTTT.